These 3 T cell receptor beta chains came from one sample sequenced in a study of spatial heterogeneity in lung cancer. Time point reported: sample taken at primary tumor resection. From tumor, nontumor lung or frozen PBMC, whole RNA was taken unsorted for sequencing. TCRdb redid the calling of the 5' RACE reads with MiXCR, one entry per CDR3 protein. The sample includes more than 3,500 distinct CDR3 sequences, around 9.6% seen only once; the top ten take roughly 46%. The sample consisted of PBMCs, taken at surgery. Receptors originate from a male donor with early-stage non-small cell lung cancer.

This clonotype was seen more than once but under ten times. The DNA of the CDR3 is TGTGCCAGCAGTTTATCGTGGGGAGGGGACACTGAAGCTTTCTTT. This codes for CASSLSWGGDTEAFF. The rearrangement uses TRBV27 and TRBJ1-1; D perhaps matches TRBD1 (5 bases). This CDR3 comprises 15 residues. Per the germline V gene, CDR1 is MNHEY and CDR2 is SMNVEV (reference sequence). V lost 0 bases and J lost 3, with 11 bases in between.

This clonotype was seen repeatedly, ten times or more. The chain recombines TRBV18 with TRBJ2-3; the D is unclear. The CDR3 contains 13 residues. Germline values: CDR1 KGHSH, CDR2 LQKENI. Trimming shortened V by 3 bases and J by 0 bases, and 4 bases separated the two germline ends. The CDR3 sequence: CASSPLSTDTQYF. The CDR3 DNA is TGTGCCAGCTCACCTCTGAGCACAGATACGCAGTATTTT. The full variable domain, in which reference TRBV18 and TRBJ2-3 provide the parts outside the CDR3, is NAGVMQNPRHLVRRRGQEARLRCSPMKGHSHVYWYRQLPEEGLKFMVYLQKENIIDESGMPKERFSAEFPKEGPSILRIQQVVRGDSAAYFCASSPLSTDTQYFGPGTRLTVL.

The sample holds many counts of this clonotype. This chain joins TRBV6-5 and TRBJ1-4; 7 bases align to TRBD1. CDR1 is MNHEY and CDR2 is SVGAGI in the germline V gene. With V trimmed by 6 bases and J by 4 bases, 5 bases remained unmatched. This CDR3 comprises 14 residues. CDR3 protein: CASSRDSYNEKLFF. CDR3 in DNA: TGTGCCAGCAGCCGGGACAGTTATAATGAAAAACTGTTTTTT.